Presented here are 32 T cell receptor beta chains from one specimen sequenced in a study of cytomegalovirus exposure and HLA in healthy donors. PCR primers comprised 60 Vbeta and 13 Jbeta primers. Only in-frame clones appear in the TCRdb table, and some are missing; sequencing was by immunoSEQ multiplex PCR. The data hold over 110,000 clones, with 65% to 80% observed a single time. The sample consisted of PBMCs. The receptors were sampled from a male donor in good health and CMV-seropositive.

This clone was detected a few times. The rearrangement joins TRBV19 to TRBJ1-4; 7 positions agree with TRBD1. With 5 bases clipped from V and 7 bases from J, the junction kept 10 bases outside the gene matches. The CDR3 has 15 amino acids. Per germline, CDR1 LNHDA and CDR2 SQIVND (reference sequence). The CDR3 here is CASSRTTGLREKLFF. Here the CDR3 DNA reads TGTGCCAGTAGTCGTACGACAGGGTTACGTGAAAAACTGTTTTTT. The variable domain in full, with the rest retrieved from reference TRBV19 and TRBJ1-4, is DGGITQSPKYLFRKEGQNVTLSCEQNLNHDAMYWYRQDPGQGLRLIYYSQIVNDFQKGDIAEGYSVSREKKESFPLTVTSAQKNPTAFYLCASSRTTGLREKLFFGSGTQLSVL.

CDR3 protein: CAISHGGTSGGETQYF. CDR3 nucleotides: TGTGCCATCAGCCACGGCGGGACTAGCGGGGGGGAGACCCAGTACTTC. The genes are TRBV10-3 and TRBJ2-5, with 15 positions matching TRBD2. The germline V gene encodes CDR1 ENHRY and CDR2 SYGVKD. The CDR3 covers 16 residues. The V and J ends lost 6 bases and 5 bases, in that order; junction bases with no gene match: 7.

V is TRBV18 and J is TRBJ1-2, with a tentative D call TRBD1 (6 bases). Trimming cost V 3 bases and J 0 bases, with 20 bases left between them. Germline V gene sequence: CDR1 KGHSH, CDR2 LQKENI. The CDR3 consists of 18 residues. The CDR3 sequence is CASSPVVGKGEANYGYTF. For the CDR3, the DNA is TGTGCCAGCTCACCCGTTGTTGGAAAGGGGGAAGCTAACTATGGCTACACCTTC. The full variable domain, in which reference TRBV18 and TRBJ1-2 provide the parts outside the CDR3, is NAGVMQNPRHLVRRRGQEARLRCSPMKGHSHVYWYRQLPEEGLKFMVYLQKENIIDESGMPKERFSAEFPKEGPSILRIQQVVRGDSAAYFCASSPVVGKGEANYGYTFGSGTRLTVV.

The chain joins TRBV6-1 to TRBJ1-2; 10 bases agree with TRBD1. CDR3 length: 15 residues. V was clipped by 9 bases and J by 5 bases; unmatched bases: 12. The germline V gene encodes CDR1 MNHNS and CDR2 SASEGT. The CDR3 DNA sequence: TGTGCCAGTATAAGTACCGGGACAGGGGCTTATGGCTACACCTTC. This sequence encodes CASISTGTGAYGYTF.

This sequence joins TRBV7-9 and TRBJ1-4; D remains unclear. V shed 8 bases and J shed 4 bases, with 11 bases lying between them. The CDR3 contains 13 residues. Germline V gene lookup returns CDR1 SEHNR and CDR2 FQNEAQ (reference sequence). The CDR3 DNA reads TGTGCCAGCTGCCCAGGCGTTAATGAAAAACTGTTTTTT. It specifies CASCPGVNEKLFF.

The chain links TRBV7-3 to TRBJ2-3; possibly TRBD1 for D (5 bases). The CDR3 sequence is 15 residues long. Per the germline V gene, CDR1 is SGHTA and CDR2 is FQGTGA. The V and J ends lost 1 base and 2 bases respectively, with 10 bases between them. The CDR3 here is CASSLSQGPTDTQYF. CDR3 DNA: TGTGCCAGCAGCTTAAGTCAGGGCCCCACAGATACGCAGTATTTT. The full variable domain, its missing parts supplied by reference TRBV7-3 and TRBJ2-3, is GAGVSQTPSNKVTEKGKYVELRCDPISGHTALYWYRQSLGQGPEFLIYFQGTGAADDSGLPNDRFFAVRPEGSVSTLKIQRTERGDSAVYLCASSLSQGPTDTQYFGPGTRLTVL.

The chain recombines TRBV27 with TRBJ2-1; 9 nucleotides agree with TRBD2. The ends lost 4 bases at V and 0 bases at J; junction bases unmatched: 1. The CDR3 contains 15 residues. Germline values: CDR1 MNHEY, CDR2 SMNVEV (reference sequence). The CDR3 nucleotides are TGTGCCAGCAGTTCAGCGGGAGGCTCCTACAATGAGCAGTTCTTC. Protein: CASSSAGGSYNEQFF.

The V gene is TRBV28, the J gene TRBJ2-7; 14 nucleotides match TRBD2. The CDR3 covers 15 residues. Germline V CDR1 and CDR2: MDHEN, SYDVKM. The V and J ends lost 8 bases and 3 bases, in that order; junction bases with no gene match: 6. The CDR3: CASHSGTSGSYEQYF. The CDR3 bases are TGTGCCAGCCACTCCGGGACTAGCGGGAGCTACGAGCAGTACTTC.

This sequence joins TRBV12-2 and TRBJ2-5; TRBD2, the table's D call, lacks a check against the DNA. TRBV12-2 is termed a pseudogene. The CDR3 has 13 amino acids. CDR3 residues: CASRLWRAETQYF. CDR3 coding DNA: TGTGCAAGTCGCTTATGGAGGGCAGAGACCCAGTACTTC.

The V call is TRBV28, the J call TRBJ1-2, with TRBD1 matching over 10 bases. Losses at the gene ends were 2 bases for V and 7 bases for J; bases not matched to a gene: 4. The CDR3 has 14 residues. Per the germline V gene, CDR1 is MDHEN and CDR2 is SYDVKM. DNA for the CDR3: TGTGCCAGCAGTTTAGGACAGGGGGTAGGTGGCTACACCTTC. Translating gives CASSLGQGVGGYTF.

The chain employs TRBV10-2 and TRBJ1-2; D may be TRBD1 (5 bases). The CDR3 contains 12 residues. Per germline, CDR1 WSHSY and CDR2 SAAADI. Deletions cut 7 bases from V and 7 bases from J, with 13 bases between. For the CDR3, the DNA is TGCGCCAGCACTTATTCCGGGGGTGGCTACACCTTC. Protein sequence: CASTYSGGGYTF.

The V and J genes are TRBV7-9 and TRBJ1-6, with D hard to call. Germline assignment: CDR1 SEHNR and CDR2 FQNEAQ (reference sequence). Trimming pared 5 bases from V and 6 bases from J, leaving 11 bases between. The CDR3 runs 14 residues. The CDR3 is CASSTDTANSPLHF. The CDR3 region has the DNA TGTGCCAGCAGCACCGACACGGCTAATTCACCCCTCCACTTT.

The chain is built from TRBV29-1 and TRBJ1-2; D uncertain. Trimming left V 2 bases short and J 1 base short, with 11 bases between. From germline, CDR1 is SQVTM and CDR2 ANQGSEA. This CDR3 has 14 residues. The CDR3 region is CSVETQTFNYGYTF. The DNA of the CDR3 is TGCAGCGTTGAAACCCAGACTTTTAACTATGGCTACACCTTC. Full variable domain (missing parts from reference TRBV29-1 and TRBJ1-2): SAVISQKPSRDICQRGTSLTIQCQVDSQVTMMFWYRQQPGQSLTLIATANQGSEATYESGFVIDKFPISRPNLTFSTLTVSNMSPEDSSIYLCSVETQTFNYGYTFGSGTRLTVV.

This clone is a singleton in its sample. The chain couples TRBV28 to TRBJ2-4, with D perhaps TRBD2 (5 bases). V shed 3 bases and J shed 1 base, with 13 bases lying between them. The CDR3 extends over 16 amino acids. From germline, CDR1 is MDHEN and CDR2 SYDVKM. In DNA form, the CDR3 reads TGTGCCAGCAGTTTTGAGTGGGAGCTCGCCAAAAACATTCAGTACTTC. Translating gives CASSFEWELAKNIQYF.

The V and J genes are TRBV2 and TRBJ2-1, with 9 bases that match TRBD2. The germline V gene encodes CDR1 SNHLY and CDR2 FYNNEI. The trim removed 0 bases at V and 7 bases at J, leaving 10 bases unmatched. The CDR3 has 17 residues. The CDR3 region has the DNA TGTGCCAGCAGTGAAGCTCCGACTAGCGGTGGTACAAATGAGCAGTTCTTC. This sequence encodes CASSEAPTSGGTNEQFF. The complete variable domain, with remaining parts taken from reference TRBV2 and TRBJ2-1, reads EPEVTQTPSHQVTQMGQEVILRCVPISNHLYFYWYRQILGQKVEFLVSFYNNEISEKSEIFDDQFSVERPDGSNFTLKIRSTKLEDSAMYFCASSEAPTSGGTNEQFFGPGTRLTVL.

DNA for the CDR3: TGTGCCAGAAGCACATCGGGGGTTGTTGAGCAGTTCTTC. Amino acid sequence: CARSTSGVVEQFF. V and J are TRBV5-3 and TRBJ2-1; possible D gene TRBD2, 6 bases. TRBV5-3 is an ORF; its function is uncertain. Trimming left V 4 bases short and J 9 bases short, with 14 bases between. There are 13 residues in the CDR3.

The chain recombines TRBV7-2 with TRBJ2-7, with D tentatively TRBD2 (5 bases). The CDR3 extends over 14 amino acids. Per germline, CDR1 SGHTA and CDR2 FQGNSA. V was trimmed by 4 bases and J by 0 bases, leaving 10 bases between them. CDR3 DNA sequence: TGTGCCAGCAGCTACAGCGGACTCTCCTACGAGCAGTACTTC. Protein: CASSYSGLSYEQYF.

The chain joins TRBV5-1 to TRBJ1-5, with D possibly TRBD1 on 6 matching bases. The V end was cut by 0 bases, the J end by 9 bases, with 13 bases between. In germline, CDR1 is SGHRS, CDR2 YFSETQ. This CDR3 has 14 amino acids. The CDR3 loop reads CASSLEQGRGPQHF. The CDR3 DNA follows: TGCGCCAGCAGCTTGGAACAGGGCCGAGGGCCCCAGCATTTT.

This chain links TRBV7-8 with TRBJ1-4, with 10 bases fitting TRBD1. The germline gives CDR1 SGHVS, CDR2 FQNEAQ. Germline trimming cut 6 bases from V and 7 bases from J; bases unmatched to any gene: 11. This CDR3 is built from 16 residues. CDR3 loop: CASRRRGQGEVEKLFF. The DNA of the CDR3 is TGTGCCAGCAGGAGACGAGGACAGGGGGAAGTTGAAAAACTGTTTTTT.

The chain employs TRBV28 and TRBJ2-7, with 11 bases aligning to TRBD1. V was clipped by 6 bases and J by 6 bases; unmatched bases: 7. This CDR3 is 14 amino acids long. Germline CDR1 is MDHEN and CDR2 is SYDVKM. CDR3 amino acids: CASRTGQGEFEQYF. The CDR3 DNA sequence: TGTGCCAGCAGAACGGGACAGGGGGAGTTCGAGCAGTACTTC. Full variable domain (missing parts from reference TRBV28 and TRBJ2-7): DVKVTQSSRYLVKRTGEKVFLECVQDMDHENMFWYRQDPGLGLRLIYFSYDVKMKEKGDIPEGYSVSREKKERFSLILESASTNQTSMYLCASRTGQGEFEQYFGPGTRLTVT.

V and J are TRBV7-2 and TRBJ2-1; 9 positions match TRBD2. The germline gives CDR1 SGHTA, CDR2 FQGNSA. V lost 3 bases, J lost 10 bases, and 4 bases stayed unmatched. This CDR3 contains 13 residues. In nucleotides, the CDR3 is TGTGCCAGCAGCTTCCAAAGCGGGAGGGAGCAGTTCTTC. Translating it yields CASSFQSGREQFF. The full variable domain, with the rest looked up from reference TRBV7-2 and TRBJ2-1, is GAGVSQSPSNKVTEKGKDVELRCDPISGHTALYWYRQSLGQGLEFLIYFQGNSAPDKSGLPSDRFSAERTGGSVSTLTIQRTQQEDSAVYLCASSFQSGREQFFGPGTRLTVL.

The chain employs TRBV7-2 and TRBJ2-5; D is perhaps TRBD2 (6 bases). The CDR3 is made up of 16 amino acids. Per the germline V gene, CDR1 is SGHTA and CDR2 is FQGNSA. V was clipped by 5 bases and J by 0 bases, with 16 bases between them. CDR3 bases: TGTGCCAGCAGCCGACGTACGACTAGTTACCAAGAGACCCAGTACTTC. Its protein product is CASSRRTTSYQETQYF.

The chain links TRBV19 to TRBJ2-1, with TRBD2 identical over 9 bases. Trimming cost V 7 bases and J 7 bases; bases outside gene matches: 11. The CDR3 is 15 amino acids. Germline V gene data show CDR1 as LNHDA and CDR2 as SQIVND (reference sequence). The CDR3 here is CASTETSGSSNEQFF. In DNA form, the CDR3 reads TGTGCCAGTACGGAAACTAGCGGGTCATCTAATGAGCAGTTCTTC.

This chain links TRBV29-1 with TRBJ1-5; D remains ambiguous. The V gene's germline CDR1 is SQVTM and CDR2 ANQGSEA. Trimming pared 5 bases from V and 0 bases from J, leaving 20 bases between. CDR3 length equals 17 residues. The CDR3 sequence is CSVRLTETDYSNQPQHF. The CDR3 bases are TGCAGCGTTCGGTTAACAGAAACTGATTATAGCAATCAGCCCCAGCATTTT.

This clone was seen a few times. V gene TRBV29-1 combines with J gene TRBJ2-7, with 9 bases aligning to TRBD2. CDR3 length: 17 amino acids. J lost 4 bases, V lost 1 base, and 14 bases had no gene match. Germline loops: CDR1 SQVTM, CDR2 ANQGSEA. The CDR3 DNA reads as TGCAGCGTTGAAGGGCCCGGGACTAGCAGTGGAGAGTACGAGCAGTACTTC. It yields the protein CSVEGPGTSSGEYEQYF.

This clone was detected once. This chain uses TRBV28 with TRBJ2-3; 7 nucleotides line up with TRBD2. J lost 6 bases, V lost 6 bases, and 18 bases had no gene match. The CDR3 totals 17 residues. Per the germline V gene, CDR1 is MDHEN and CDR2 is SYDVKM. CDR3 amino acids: CASSHRPGQRGRDTQYF. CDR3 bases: TGTGCCAGCAGCCATAGGCCCGGGCAGCGGGGTAGGGATACGCAGTATTTT.

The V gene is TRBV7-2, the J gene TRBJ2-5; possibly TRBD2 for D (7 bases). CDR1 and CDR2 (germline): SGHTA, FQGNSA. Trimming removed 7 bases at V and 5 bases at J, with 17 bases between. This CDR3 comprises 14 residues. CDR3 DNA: TGTGCCAGCACCGCCGGGGGGCTTAGGGAGACCCAGTACTTC. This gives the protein CASTAGGLRETQYF. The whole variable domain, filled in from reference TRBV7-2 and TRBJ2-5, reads GAGVSQSPSNKVTEKGKDVELRCDPISGHTALYWYRQSLGQGLEFLIYFQGNSAPDKSGLPSDRFSAERTGGSVSTLTIQRTQQEDSAVYLCASTAGGLRETQYFGPGTRLLVL.

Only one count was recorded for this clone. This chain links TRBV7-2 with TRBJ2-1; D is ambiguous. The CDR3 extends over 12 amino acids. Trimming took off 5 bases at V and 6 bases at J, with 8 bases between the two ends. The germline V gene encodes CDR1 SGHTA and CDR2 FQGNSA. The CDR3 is CASSPPGNEQFF. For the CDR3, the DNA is TGTGCCAGCAGCCCCCCAGGCAATGAGCAGTTCTTC.

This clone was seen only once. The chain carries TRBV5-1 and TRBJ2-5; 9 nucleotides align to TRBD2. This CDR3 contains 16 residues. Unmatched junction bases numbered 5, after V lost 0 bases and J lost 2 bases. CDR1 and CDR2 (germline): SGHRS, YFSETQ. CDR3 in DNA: TGCGCCAGCAGCTTGGAGGGTGCGGGGGGGCAAGAGACCCAGTACTTC. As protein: CASSLEGAGGQETQYF.

CDR3 in DNA: TGTGCCAGTAGATCCACCGCGGTACATCGGGAAAAACTGTTTTTT. This codes for CASRSTAVHREKLFF. This chain links TRBV19 with TRBJ1-4; D unresolved. The CDR3 consists of 15 residues. Trimming shortened V by 6 bases and J by 8 bases, and 19 bases separated the two germline ends. The V gene's germline CDR1 is LNHDA and CDR2 SQIVND (reference sequence).

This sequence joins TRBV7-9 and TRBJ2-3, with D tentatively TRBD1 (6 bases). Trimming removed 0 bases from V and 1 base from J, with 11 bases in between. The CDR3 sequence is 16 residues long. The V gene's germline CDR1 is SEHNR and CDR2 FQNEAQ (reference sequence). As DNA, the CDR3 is TGTGCCAGCAGCTTAGCTCGGTCAGGGGGCACAGATACGCAGTATTTT. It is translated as CASSLARSGGTDTQYF.

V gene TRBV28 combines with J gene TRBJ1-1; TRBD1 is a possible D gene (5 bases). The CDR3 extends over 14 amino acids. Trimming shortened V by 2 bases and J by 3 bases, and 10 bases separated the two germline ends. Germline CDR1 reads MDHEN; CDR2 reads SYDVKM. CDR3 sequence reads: CASSLVQGHTEAFF. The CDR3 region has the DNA TGTGCCAGCAGTTTAGTCCAGGGTCACACTGAAGCTTTCTTT.